Below, one T cell receptor (beta chain) is given with its context. Its antigen is unknown. CDR3 length: 16 amino acids. The junction had 9 bases not matched to a gene; V was cut back by 8 bases and J by 2 bases. Germline loops: CDR1 SEHNR, CDR2 FQNEAQ (reference sequence). Method: immunoSEQ multiplex PCR; TCRdb's copy keeps in-frame clones and lacks some. The repertoire has about 150,000 clones, 90% to 95% of them found once; the top ten carry 2.3%. The sample originates from a study of T cell responses to AZD1222 COVID-19 vaccine. General observations from the study: An increase in Spike-specific TCR breadth and depth was observed after two AZD1222 doses.

The material sequenced was peripheral blood, taken on day 0 of AZD1222 vaccination. This TCR derives from an adult in good health. V and J are TRBV7-9 and TRBJ2-2; 9 positions match TRBD2. CDR3 sequence reads: CASGILAGPNTGELFF. CDR3 DNA: TGTGCCAGCGGGATCCTAGCGGGACCTAACACCGGGGAGCTGTTTTTT.